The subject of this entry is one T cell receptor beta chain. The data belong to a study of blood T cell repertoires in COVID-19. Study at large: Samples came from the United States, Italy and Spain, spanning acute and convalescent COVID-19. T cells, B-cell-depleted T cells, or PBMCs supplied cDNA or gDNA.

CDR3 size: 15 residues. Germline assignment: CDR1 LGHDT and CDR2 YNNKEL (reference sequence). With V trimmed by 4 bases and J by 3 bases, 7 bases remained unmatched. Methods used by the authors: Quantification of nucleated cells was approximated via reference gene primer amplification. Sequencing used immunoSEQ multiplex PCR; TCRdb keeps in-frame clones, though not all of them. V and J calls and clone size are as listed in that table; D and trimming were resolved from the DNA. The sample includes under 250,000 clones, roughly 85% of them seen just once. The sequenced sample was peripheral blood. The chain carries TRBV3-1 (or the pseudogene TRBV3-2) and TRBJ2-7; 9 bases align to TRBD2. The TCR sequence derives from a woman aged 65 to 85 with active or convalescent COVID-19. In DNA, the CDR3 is TGTGCCAGCAGCCGGCGTCGGACTAGCGTCTACGAGCAGTACTTC. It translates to CASSRRRTSVYEQYF.